This T cell receptor (beta chain) was profiled in a study of T cell responses to AZD1222 COVID-19 vaccine. General study points: Just a handful of AZD1222 recipients tested seropositive at baseline. Donor demographics were predominantly white British with a female majority; clonal diversity may be underestimated.

Points on this clone: The antigen remains undetermined.

Germline V gene data show CDR1 as LNHDA and CDR2 as SQIVND (reference sequence). The CDR3 totals 17 residues. The ends were cut back, 3 bases at V and 6 bases at J, with 20 bases in the middle. Profiled with immunoSEQ multiplex PCR; TCRdb holds only in-frame clones, not every one. The profile shows fewer than 85,000 clones, 92% of them singletons. The source was peripheral blood, collected on day 0 of MenACWY control vaccination. The chain carries TRBV19 and TRBJ2-2, with D possibly TRBD1 on 6 matching bases. This sequence was found in an adult in good health. This CDR3 reads CASSIDSRPGAPGELFF. The CDR3 DNA follows: TGTGCCAGTAGTATCGATTCGCGGCCAGGGGCCCCCGGGGAGCTGTTTTTT.